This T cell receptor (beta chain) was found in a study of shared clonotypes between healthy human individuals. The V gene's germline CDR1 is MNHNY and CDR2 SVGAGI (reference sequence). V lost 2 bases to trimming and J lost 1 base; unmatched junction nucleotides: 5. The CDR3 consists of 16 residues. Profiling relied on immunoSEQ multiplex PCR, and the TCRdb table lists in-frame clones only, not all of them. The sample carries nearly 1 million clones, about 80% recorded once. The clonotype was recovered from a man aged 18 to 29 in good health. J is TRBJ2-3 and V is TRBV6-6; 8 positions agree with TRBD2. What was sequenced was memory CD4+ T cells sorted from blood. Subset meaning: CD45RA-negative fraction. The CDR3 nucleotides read TGTGCCAGCAGTTACAGCACTAGCGGTCGCACAGATACGCAGTATTTT. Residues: CASSYSTSGRTDTQYF.